This entry describes one T cell receptor beta chain. Measured with immunoSEQ multiplex PCR; TCRdb has only the in-frame clones, and not every one. The repertoire has a few million clones, approximately 93% of them found once; the top ten carry 0.39%. This record comes from a study of shared clonotypes between healthy human individuals. Study details: Aged between 18 and 49, the donors were a couple of women and three men.

Germline-derived CDR1 and CDR2 are GTSNPN and SVGIG (reference sequence). This CDR3 has 14 residues. J gave up 8 bases and V 2 bases, and 9 bases lay outside the gene matches. The chain is built from TRBV30 and TRBJ1-2; 9 nucleotides line up with TRBD1. This TCR was recovered from a man aged 18 to 29 in good health. Some clones in this sample may be carry-over from other donors' samples. Source material: naive CD4+ T cells from PBMCs. As for subset: CD45RA+ positively selected. The DNA of the CDR3 is TGTGCCTGGAGTCGGTGGACAGGGGTCGGGGGCTACACCTTC. It is translated as CAWSRWTGVGGYTF.